These 2 T cell receptor beta chains came from one sample sequenced in a study of PD-L1 blockade in urothelial cancer. Data came from immunoSEQ multiplex PCR; TCRdb stores just in-frame clones and leaves some out. In the table there are roughly 40,000 clones, approximately 89% of which are singletons. Time point indicated: pretreatment peripheral blood. This sample comprised PBMCs, obtained around atezolizumab (anti-PD-L1) treatment. These receptors were obtained from a woman aged 60-75 years with urothelial cancer.

The chain has TRBV5-1 and TRBJ2-5; tentatively, D is TRBD2 (6 bases). Germline V gives CDR1 SGHRS, CDR2 YFSETQ. CDR3 length: 17 residues. The V end was cut by 0 bases, the J end by 3 bases, with 18 bases between. Here the CDR3 reads CASSLGFYGTQEETQYF. DNA of the CDR3: TGCGCCAGCAGCTTGGGGTTTTATGGGACTCAGGAAGAGACCCAGTACTTC.

The J gene is TRBJ2-3, the V gene TRBV5-1; 10 bases are a match to TRBD2. J was trimmed by 1 base and V by 4 bases; bases with no gene match: 6. Looked up from germline, CDR1 is SGHRS and CDR2 is YFSETQ. The CDR3 length is 16 residues. CDR3 nucleotides: TGCGCCAGCAGCGCGGGACTAGCGTTACGCACAGATACGCAGTATTTT. Its translation: CASSAGLALRTDTQYF.